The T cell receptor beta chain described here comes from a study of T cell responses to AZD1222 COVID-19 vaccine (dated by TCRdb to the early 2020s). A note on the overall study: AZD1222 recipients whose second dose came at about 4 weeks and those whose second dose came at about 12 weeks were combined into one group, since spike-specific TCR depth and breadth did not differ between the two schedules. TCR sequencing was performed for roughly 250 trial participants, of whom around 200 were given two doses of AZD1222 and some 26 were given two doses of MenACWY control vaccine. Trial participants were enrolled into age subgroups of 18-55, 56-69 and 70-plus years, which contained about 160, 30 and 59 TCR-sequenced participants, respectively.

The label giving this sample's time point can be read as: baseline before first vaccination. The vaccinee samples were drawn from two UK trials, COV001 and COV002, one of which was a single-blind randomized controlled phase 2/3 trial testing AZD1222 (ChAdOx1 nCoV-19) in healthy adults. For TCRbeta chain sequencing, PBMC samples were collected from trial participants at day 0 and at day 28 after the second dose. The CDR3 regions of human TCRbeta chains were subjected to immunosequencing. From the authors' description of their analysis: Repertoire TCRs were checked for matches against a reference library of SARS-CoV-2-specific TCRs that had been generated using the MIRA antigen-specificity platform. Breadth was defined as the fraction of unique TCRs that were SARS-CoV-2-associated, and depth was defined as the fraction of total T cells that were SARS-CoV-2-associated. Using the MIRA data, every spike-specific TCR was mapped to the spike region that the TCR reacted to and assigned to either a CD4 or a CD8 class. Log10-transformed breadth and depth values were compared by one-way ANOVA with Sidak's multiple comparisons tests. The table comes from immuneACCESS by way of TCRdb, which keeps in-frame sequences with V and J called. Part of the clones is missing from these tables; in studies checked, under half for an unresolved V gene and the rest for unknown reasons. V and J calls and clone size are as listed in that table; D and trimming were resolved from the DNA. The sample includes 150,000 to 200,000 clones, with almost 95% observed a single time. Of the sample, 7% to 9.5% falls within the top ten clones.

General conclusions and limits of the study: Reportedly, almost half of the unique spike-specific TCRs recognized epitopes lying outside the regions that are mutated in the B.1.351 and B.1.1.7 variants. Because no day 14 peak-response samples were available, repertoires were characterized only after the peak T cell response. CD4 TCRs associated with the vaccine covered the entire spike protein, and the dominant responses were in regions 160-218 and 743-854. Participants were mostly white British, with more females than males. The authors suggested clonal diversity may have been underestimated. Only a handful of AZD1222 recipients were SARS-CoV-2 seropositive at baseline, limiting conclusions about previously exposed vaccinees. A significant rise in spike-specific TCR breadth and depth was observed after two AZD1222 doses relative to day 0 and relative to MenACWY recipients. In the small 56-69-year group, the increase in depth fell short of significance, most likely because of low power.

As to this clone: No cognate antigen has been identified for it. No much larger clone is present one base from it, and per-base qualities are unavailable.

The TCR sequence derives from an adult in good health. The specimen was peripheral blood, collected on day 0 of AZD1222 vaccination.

The CDR3 region has the sequence CASSESGVNQPQHF. The DNA sequence is as follows: TGTGCCAGCAGCGAGAGTGGGGTCAATCAGCCCCAGCATTTT. The V gene is TRBV28 and the J gene is TRBJ1-5, with an unclear D gene assignment. The CDR3 measures 14 amino acids from cysteine to phenylalanine. CDR3 DNA is the only sequence kept; it has 42 bases, read in frame from the first base. Via the germline V gene, CDR1 is MDHEN and CDR2 SYDVKM. Between the V and J ends, shortened by 6 bases and 3 bases respectively, the junction contains 12 bases.